The 13 T cell receptor beta chains below were found in one sample sequenced in a study of persistence of HIV-infected CD4 T cells. Lysates of CMV-infected fibroblasts at around 10 ug/mL stimulated these cells. Sorting of responding CD4+ T cells relied on upregulated CD40 ligand together with CD69. These receptors' targets are unknown. The immunoSEQ assay was version 4, run in survey mode. Method: immunoSEQ multiplex PCR; TCRdb's copy keeps in-frame clones and lacks some. The sample contains about 20,000 clones, about four fifths of which appear only once. The specimen was CD4+ T cells sorted from PBMCs after approximately 20-hour stimulation, collected from a patient who received antiretroviral therapy. These receptors all stem from an adult man with HIV who was CMV-seropositive.

The chain recombines TRBV7-2 with TRBJ2-1; 7 bases are a match to TRBD1. This CDR3 spans 16 amino acids. V trimming: 5 bases; J trimming: 0 bases; junction bases outside the gene matches: 7. Germline-derived CDR1 and CDR2 are SGHTA and FQGNSA. Here the CDR3 reads CASSRDSRSSYNEQFF. In nucleotides, the CDR3 is TGTGCCAGCAGCCGGGACAGCCGAAGCTCCTACAATGAGCAGTTCTTC. Full variable domain (rest looked up from reference TRBV7-2 and TRBJ2-1): GAGVSQSPSNKVTEKGKDVELRCDPISGHTALYWYRQSLGQGLEFLIYFQGNSAPDKSGLPSDRFSAERTGGSVSTLTIQRTQQEDSAVYLCASSRDSRSSYNEQFFGPGTRLTVL.

This clone has more than one count but fewer than ten. The gene calls are TRBV6-5 and TRBJ2-3; weak D call: TRBD1 (6 bases). In germline, CDR1 is MNHEY, CDR2 SVGAGI. The CDR3 consists of 15 residues. V lost 2 bases and J 2 bases, leaving 11 bases between the germline ends. CDR3 sequence reads: CASSYAGTTTDTQYF. For the CDR3, the DNA is TGTGCCAGCAGTTACGCCGGGACAACCACAGATACGCAGTATTTT.

The J gene is TRBJ2-2, the V gene TRBV18; 8 nucleotides agree with TRBD1. CDR1 and CDR2 (germline): KGHSH, LQKENI. After removal of 6 bases from V and 1 base from J, the junction contained 4 bases not matched to a gene. The CDR3 loop spans 15 amino acids. CDR3 sequence: CASSLGTGNTGELFF. CDR3 in DNA: TGTGCCAGCTCGCTCGGGACAGGGAACACCGGGGAGCTGTTTTTT.

CDR3 sequence reads: CASSNLMEQYF. CDR3 in DNA: TGTGCCAGCAGCAACCTTATGGAGCAGTACTTC. V usage is TRBV21-1 and J usage is TRBJ2-7; TRBD2 is the table's D call, not checked against the DNA. TRBV21-1 is tagged as a pseudogene. This CDR3 is 11 amino acids long.

As to this clone: Other DNA sequences of this sample code for an identical CDR3. This chain joins TRBV6-1 and TRBJ2-6; no clear D. The CDR3 runs 16 residues. Germline CDR1 reads MNHNS; CDR2 reads SASEGT. The V end was cut by 1 base, the J end by 4 bases, with 11 bases between. The chain's CDR3 is CASSEGPRTGANVLTF. DNA for the CDR3: TGTGCCAGCAGTGAAGGTCCCCGCACCGGGGCCAACGTCCTGACTTTC.

This clone appeared a single time. This rearrangement joins TRBV18 to TRBJ1-6, with unresolved D. Trimming removed 2 bases at V and 6 bases at J, with 11 bases between. The CDR3 consists of 15 residues. CDR1 and CDR2 from the germline V gene are KGHSH and LQKENI. The CDR3 is CASSPSTDLNSPLHF. The CDR3 bases are TGTGCCAGCTCACCATCTACAGATCTTAATTCACCCCTCCACTTT.

The V and J genes are TRBV28 and TRBJ1-2; D remains ambiguous. The germline V gene encodes CDR1 MDHEN and CDR2 SYDVKM. The CDR3 extends over 14 amino acids. Trimming pared 3 bases from V and 0 bases from J, leaving 8 bases between. CDR3 in DNA: TGTGCCAGCAGTTTTGTACCCACTAACTATGGCTACACCTTC. Translation gives CASSFVPTNYGYTF.

The rearrangement joins TRBV6-5 to TRBJ1-3; no clear D gene. Trimming cost V 5 bases and J 2 bases, with 13 bases left between them. The germline V gene has CDR1 MNHEY and CDR2 SVGAGI. This CDR3 contains 15 residues. CDR3 amino acids: CASSPFLNPGNTIYF. The CDR3 DNA reads as TGTGCCAGCAGTCCATTCCTAAATCCTGGAAACACCATATATTTT.

The chain uses TRBV19 and TRBJ1-1, with 7 bases fitting TRBD1. CDR1 and CDR2 (germline): LNHDA, SQIVND (reference sequence). CDR3 length equals 14 residues. V lost 6 bases to trimming and J lost 5 bases; unmatched junction nucleotides: 9. The CDR3 loop is CASSQTGRGTEAFF. CDR3 nucleotide sequence: TGTGCCAGTAGCCAGACAGGGCGGGGGACTGAAGCTTTCTTT. The full variable domain, its missing parts supplied by reference TRBV19 and TRBJ1-1, is DGGITQSPKYLFRKEGQNVTLSCEQNLNHDAMYWYRQDPGQGLRLIYYSQIVNDFQKGDIAEGYSVSREKKESFPLTVTSAQKNPTAFYLCASSQTGRGTEAFFGQGTRLTVV.

V gene TRBV4-1 combines with J gene TRBJ2-2; 8 bases are shared with TRBD2. Germline CDR1 and CDR2: MGHRA and YSYEKL. V gave up 4 bases and J gave up 6 bases; unmatched junction bases: 13. The CDR3 extends over 17 amino acids. The CDR3, as DNA: TGCGCCAGCAGCCCGGGCTTCAGAGCGGGGGATTCCGGGGAGCTGTTTTTT. Protein sequence: CASSPGFRAGDSGELFF.

The chain combines TRBV2 with TRBJ2-5; 8 bases match TRBD1. With 8 bases clipped from V and 5 bases from J, the junction kept 13 bases outside the gene matches. The germline V gene encodes CDR1 SNHLY and CDR2 FYNNEI. This CDR3 has 15 residues. CDR3 DNA sequence: TGTGCCAGCGAGCCGGACAGGGCCTGGGGTGAGACCCAGTACTTC. Protein: CASEPDRAWGETQYF.

Of note for this clone: This CDR3 is also generated by other DNA sequences in the sample. The rearrangement uses TRBV7-9 and TRBJ1-1; TRBD1 aligns across 7 bases. Germline V CDR1 and CDR2: SEHNR, FQNEAQ (reference sequence). V lost 6 bases and J lost 0; bases outside the gene matches: 4. CDR3 length: 14 amino acids. This chain's CDR3 is CASRATGVNTEAFF. In nucleotides, the CDR3 is TGTGCCAGCAGGGCTACAGGGGTGAACACTGAAGCTTTCTTT.

The V gene is TRBV9, the J gene TRBJ2-1; 8 bases match TRBD2. CDR1 and CDR2 (germline): SGDLS, YYNGEE. The trim removed 0 bases at V and 2 bases at J, leaving 1 base unmatched. This CDR3 region has 15 residues. The CDR3 spells CASSVAGGPYNEQFF. The CDR3 nucleotides are TGTGCCAGCAGCGTAGCGGGGGGGCCCTACAATGAGCAGTTCTTC. Together with reference TRBV9 and TRBJ2-1, the CDR3 gives the full variable domain: DSGVTQTPKHLITATGQRVTLRCSPRSGDLSVYWYQQSLDQGLQFLIQYYNGEERAKGNILERFSAQQFPDLHSELNLSSLELGDSALYFCASSVAGGPYNEQFFGPGTRLTVL.